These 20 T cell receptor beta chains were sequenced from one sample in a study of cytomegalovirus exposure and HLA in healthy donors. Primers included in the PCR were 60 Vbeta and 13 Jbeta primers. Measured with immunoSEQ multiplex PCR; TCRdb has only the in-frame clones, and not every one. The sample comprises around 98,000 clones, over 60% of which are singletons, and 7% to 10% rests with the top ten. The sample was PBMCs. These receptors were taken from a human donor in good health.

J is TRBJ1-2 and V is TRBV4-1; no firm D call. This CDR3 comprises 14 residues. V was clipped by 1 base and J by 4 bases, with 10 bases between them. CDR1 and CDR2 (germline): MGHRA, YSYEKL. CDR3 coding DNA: TGCGCCAGCAGCCAAGTTCCAGGCAGCTATGGCTACACCTTC. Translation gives CASSQVPGSYGYTF.

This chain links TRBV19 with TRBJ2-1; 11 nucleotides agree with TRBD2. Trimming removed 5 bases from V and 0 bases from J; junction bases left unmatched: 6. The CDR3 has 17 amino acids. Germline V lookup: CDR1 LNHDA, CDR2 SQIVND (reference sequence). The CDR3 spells CASSLLAGDSSYNEQFF. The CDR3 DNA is TGTGCCAGTAGTTTACTAGCGGGGGACAGCTCCTACAATGAGCAGTTCTTC. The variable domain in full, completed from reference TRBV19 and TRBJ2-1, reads DGGITQSPKYLFRKEGQNVTLSCEQNLNHDAMYWYRQDPGQGLRLIYYSQIVNDFQKGDIAEGYSVSREKKESFPLTVTSAQKNPTAFYLCASSLLAGDSSYNEQFFGPGTRLTVL.

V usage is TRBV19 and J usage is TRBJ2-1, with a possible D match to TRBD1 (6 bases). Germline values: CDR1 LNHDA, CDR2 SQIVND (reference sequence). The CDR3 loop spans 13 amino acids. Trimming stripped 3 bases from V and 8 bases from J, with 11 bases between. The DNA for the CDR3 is TGTGCCAGTAGTATCCCCCAGGGGTATGAGCAGTTCTTC. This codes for CASSIPQGYEQFF.

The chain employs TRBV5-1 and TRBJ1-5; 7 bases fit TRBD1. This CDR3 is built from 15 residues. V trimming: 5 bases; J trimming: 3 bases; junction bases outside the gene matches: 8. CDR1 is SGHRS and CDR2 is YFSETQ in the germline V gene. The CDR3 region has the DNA TGCGCCAGCAGGCTAGGGACAGACTCCAATCAGCCCCAGCATTTT. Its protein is CASRLGTDSNQPQHF.

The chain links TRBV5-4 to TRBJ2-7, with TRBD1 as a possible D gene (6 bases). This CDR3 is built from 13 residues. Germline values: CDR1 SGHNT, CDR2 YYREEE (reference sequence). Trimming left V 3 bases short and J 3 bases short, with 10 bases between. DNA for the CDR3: TGTGCCAGCAGCTCCACAGGGAACTACGAGCAGTACTTC. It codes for CASSSTGNYEQYF.

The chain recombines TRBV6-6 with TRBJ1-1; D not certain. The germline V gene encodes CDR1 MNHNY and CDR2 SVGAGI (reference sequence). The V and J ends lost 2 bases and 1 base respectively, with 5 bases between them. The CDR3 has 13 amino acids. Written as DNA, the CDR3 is TGTGCCAGCAGTTACGGCACGAACACTGAAGCTTTCTTT. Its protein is CASSYGTNTEAFF.

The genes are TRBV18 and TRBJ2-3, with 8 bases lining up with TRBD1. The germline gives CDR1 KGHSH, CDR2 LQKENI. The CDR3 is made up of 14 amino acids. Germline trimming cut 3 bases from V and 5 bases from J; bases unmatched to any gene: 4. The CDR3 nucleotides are TGTGCCAGCTCACCCAAGACAGGGGTAGATACGCAGTATTTT. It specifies CASSPKTGVDTQYF.

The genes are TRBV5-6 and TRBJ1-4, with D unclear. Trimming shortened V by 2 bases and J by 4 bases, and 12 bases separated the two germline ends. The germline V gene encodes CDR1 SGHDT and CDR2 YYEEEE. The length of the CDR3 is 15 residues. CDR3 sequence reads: CASSLGGENNEKLFF. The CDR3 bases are TGTGCCAGCAGCTTAGGCGGGGAGAATAATGAAAAACTGTTTTTT.

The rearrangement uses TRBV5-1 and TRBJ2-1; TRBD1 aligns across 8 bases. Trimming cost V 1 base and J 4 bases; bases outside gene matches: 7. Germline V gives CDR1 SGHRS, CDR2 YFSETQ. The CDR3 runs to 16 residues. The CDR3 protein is CASSLTGQGTYNEQFF. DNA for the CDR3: TGCGCCAGCAGCTTGACTGGACAGGGAACTTACAATGAGCAGTTCTTC.

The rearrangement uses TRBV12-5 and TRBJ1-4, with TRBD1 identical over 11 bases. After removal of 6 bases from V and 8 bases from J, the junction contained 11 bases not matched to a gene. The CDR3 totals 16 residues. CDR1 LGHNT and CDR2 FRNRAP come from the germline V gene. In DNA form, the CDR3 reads TGTGCTAGTGGCAACCCAGGGACAGGGGGAAGGGAAAAACTGTTTTTT. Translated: CASGNPGTGGREKLFF.

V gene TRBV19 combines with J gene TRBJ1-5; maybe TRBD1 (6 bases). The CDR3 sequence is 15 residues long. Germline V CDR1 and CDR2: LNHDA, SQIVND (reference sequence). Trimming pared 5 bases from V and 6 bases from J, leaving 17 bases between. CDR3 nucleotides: TGTGCCAGTAGTCCGTACCCTGGGGGCAGTCAGCCCCAGCATTTT. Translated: CASSPYPGGSQPQHF.

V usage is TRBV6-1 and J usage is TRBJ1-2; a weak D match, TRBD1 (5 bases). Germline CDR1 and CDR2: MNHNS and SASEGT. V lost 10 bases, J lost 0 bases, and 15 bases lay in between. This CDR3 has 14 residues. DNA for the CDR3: TGTGCCACCTCACAAGCAGGGCCTAACTATGGCTACACCTTC. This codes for CATSQAGPNYGYTF.

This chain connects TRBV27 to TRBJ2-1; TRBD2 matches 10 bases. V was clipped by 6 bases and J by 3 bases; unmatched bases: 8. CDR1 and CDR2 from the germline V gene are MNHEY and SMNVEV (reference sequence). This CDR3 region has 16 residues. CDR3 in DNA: TGTGCCAGCAGACCCCCGGGACTAGCGAACTACAATGAGCAGTTCTTC. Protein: CASRPPGLANYNEQFF.

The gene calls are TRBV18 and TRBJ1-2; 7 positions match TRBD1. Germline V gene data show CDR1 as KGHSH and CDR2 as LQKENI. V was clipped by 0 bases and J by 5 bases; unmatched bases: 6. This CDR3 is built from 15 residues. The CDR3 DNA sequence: TGTGCCAGCTCACCACCGGGACAGAGACTGTATGGCTACACCTTC. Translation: CASSPPGQRLYGYTF.

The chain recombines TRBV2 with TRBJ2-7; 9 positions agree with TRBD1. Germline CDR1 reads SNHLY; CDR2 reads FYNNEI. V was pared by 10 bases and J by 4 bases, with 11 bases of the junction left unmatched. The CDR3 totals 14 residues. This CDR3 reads CATMLGTGKYEQYF. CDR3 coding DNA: TGTGCCACAATGTTAGGGACAGGGAAATACGAGCAGTACTTC.

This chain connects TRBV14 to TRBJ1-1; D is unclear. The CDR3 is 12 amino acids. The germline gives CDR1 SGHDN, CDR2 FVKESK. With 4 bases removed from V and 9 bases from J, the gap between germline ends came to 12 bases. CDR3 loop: CASSPTSGKAFF. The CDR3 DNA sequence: TGTGCCAGCAGCCCCACGTCGGGTAAAGCTTTCTTT.

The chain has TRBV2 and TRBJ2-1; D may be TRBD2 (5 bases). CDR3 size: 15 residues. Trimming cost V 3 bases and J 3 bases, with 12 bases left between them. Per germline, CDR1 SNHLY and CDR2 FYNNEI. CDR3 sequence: CASSEQAGGYNEQFF. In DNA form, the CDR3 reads TGTGCCAGCAGTGAGCAGGCAGGAGGCTACAATGAGCAGTTCTTC.

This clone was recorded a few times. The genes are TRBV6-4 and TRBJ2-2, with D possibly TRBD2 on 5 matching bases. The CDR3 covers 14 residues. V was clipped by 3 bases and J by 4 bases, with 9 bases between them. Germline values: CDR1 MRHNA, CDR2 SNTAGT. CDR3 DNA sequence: TGTGCCAGCAGTGAAGGTAGCGCCACCGGGGAGCTGTTTTTT. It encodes CASSEGSATGELFF.

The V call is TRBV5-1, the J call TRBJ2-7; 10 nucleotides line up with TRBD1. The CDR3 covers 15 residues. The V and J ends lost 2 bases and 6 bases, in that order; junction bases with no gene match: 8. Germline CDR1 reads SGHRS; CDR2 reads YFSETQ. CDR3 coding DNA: TGCGCCAGCAGCTTTGCCCCGGGACAGGGGTGCGAGCAGTACTTC. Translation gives CASSFAPGQGCEQYF.

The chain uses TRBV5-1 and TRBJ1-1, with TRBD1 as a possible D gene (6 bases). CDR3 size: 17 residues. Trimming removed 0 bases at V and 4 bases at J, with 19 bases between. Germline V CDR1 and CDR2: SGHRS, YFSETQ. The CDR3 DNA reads TGCGCCAGCAGCTTGGCCATACAGGGCGCGGTGGGCACTGAAGCTTTCTTT. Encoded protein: CASSLAIQGAVGTEAFF.